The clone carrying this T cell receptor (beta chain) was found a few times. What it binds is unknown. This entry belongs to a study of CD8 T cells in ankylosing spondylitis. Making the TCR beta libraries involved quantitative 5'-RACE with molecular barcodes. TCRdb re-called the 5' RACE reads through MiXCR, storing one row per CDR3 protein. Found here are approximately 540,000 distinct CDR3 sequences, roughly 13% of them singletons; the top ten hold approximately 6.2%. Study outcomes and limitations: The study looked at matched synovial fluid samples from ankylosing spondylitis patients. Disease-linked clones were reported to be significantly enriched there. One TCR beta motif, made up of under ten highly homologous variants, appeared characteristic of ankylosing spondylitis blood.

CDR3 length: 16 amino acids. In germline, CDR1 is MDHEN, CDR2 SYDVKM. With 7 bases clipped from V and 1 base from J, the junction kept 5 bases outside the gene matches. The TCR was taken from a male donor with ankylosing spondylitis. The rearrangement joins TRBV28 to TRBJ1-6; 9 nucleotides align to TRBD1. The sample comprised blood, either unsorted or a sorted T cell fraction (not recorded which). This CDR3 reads CASTQGAGSYNSPLHF. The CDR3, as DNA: TGTGCCAGCACACAGGGGGCGGGTTCCTATAATTCACCCCTCCACTTT.